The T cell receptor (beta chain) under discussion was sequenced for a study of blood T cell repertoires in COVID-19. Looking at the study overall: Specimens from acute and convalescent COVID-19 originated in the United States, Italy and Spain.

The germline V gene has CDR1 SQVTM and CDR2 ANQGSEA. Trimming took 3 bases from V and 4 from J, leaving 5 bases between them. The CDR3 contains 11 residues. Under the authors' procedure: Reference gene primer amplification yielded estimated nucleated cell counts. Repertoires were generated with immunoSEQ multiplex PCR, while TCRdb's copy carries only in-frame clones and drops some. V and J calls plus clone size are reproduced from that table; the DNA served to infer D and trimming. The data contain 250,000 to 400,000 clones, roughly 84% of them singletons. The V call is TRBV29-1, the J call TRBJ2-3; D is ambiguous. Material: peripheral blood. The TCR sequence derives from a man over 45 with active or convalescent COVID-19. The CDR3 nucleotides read TGCAGCGTTGATTCGGCAGATACGCAGTATTTT. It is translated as CSVDSADTQYF.